Below are 2 T cell receptor beta chains sequenced from a single sample in a study of T cell repertoires in cytomegalovirus infection. TCRdb used MiXCR to reprocess the reads, holding one entry per CDR3 protein. Of about 240,000 distinct CDR3 sequences listed, roughly an eighth are singletons. The sequenced sample was PBMCs. These receptors were collected from a human donor in good health (CMV status not recorded). Some clones in this sample may be carry-over from other donors' samples.

This clonotype was seen many times. The genes are TRBV7-2 and TRBJ1-2; the D gene is possibly TRBD1 (5 bases). V was clipped by 7 bases and J by 8 bases, with 14 bases between them. The germline V gene has CDR1 SGHTA and CDR2 FQGNSA. This CDR3 spans 12 amino acids. The CDR3 DNA sequence: TGTGCCAGCAATAGCGGGGCGAGGGGCTACACCTTC. Translating gives CASNSGARGYTF.

This clonotype was counted only a few times. The gene calls are TRBV5-1 and TRBJ2-7, with D hard to call. The ends were cut back, 1 base at V and 2 bases at J, with 7 bases in the middle. The germline CDR1 and CDR2 sequences are SGHRS and YFSETQ. The length of the CDR3 is 13 residues. The CDR3 nucleotides are TGCGCCAGCAGCTTGCCAGCCACCTACGAGCAGTACTTC. It translates to CASSLPATYEQYF. The complete variable domain, with remaining parts taken from reference TRBV5-1 and TRBJ2-7, reads KAGVTQTPRYLIKTRGQQVTLSCSPISGHRSVSWYQQTPGQGLQFLFEYFSETQRNKGNFPGRFSGRQFSNSRSEMNVSTLELGDSALYLCASSLPATYEQYFGPGTRLTVT.